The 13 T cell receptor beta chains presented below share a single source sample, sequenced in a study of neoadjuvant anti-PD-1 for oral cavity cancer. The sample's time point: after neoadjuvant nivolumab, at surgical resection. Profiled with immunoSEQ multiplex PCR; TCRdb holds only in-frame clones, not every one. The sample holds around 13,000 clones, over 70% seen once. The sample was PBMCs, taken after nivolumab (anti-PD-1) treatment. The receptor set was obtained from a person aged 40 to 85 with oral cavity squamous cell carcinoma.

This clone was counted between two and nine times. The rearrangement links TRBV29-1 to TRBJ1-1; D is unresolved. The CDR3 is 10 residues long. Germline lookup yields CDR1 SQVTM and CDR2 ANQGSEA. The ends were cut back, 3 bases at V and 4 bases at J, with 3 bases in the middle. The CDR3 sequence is CSVDSTEAFF. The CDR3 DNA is TGCAGCGTTGATAGCACTGAAGCTTTCTTT.

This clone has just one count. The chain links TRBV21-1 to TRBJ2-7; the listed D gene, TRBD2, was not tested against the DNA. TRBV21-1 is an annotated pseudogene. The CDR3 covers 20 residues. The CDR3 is CASSKGYFIGLPRGPYEQYF. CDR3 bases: TGTGCCAGCAGCAAAGGCTACTTCATAGGACTACCAAGGGGCCCCTACGAGCAGTACTTC.

CDR3: CASSPGGNQPQHF. CDR3 in DNA: TGTGCCAGCAGCCCCGGAGGGAATCAGCCCCAGCATTTT. The rearrangement uses TRBV9 and TRBJ1-5; D gene uncertain. The CDR3 has 13 residues. Germline CDR1 and CDR2: SGDLS and YYNGEE. Trimming removed 4 bases from V and 4 bases from J, with 9 bases in between.

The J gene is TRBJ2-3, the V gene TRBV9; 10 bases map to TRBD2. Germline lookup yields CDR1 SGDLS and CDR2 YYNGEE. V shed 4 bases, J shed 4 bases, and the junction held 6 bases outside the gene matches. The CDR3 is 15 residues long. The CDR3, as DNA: TGTGCCAGCAGCAAGCTAGCGGGAGAATCAGATACGCAGTATTTT. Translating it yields CASSKLAGESDTQYF.

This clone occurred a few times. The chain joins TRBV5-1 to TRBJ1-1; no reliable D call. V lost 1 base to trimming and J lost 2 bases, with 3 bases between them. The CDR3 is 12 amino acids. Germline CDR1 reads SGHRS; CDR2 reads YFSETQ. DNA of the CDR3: TGCGCCAGCAGCTTGACAAACACTGAAGCTTTCTTT. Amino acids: CASSLTNTEAFF.

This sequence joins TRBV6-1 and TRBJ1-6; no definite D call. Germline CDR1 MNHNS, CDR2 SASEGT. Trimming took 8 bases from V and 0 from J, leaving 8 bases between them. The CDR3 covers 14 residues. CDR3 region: CASVRVSYNSPLHF. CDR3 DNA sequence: TGTGCCAGCGTTCGGGTCTCCTATAATTCACCCCTCCACTTT.

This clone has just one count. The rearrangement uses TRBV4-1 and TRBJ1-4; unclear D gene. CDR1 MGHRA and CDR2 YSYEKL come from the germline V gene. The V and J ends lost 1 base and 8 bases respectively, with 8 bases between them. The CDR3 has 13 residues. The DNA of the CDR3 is TGCGCCAGCAGCCAAGTCCATAACGAAAAACTGTTTTTT. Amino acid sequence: CASSQVHNEKLFF.

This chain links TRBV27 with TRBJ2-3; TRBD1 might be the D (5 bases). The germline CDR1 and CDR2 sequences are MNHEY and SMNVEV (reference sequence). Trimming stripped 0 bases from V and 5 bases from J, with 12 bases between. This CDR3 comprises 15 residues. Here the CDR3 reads CASSLSPGSGDTQYF. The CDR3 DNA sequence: TGTGCCAGCAGTTTATCGCCAGGGTCGGGAGATACGCAGTATTTT.

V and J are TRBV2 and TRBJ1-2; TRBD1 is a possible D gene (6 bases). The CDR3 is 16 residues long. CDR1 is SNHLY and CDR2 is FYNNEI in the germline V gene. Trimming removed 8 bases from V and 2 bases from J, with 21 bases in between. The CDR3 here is CASLRQARRLNYGYTF. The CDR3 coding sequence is TGTGCCAGCCTCCGACAGGCCCGACGACTAAACTATGGCTACACCTTC.

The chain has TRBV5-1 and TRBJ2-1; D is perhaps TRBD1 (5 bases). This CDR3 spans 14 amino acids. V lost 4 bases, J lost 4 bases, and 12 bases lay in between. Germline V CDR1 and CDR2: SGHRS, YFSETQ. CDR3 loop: CASSPVTGYNEQFF. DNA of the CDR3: TGCGCCAGCAGCCCGGTCACAGGTTACAATGAGCAGTTCTTC.

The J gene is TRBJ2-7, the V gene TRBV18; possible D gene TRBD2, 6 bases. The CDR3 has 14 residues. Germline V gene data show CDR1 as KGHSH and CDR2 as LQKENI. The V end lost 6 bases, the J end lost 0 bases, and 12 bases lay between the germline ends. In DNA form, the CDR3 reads TGTGCCAGCTCCCTGCCCGGGAGCTCCTACGAGCAGTACTTC. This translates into CASSLPGSSYEQYF.

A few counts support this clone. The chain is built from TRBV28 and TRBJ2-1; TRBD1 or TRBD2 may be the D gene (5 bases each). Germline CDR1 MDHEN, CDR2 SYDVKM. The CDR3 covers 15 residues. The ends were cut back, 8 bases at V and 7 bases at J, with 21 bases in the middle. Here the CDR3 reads CASSLGAWEKNEQFF. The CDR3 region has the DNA TGTGCCAGCTCCCTAGGGGCTTGGGAGAAAAATGAGCAGTTCTTC.

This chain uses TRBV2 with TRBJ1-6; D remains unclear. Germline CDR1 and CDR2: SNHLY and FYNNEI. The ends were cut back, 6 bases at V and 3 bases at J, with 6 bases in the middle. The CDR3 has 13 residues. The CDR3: CASRGDYNSPLHF. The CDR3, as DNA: TGTGCCAGCAGGGGCGACTATAATTCACCCCTCCACTTT. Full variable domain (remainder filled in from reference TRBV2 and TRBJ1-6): EPEVTQTPSHQVTQMGQEVILRCVPISNHLYFYWYRQILGQKVEFLVSFYNNEISEKSEIFDDQFSVERPDGSNFTLKIRSTKLEDSAMYFCASRGDYNSPLHFGNGTRLTVT.